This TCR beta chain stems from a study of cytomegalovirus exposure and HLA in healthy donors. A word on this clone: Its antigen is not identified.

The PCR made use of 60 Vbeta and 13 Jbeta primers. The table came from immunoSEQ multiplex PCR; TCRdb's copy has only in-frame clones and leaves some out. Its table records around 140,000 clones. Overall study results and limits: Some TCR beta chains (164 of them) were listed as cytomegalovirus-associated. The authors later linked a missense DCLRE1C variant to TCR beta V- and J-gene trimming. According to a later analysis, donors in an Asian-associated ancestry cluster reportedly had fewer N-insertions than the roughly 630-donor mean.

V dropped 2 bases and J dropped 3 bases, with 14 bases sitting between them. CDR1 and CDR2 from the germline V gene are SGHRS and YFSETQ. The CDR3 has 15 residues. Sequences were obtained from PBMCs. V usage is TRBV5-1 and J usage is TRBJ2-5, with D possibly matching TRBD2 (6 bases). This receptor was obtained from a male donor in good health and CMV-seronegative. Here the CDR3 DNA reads TGCGCCAGCAGCTTCGACGGGAGAGTGGAAGAGACCCAGTACTTC. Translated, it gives CASSFDGRVEETQYF.